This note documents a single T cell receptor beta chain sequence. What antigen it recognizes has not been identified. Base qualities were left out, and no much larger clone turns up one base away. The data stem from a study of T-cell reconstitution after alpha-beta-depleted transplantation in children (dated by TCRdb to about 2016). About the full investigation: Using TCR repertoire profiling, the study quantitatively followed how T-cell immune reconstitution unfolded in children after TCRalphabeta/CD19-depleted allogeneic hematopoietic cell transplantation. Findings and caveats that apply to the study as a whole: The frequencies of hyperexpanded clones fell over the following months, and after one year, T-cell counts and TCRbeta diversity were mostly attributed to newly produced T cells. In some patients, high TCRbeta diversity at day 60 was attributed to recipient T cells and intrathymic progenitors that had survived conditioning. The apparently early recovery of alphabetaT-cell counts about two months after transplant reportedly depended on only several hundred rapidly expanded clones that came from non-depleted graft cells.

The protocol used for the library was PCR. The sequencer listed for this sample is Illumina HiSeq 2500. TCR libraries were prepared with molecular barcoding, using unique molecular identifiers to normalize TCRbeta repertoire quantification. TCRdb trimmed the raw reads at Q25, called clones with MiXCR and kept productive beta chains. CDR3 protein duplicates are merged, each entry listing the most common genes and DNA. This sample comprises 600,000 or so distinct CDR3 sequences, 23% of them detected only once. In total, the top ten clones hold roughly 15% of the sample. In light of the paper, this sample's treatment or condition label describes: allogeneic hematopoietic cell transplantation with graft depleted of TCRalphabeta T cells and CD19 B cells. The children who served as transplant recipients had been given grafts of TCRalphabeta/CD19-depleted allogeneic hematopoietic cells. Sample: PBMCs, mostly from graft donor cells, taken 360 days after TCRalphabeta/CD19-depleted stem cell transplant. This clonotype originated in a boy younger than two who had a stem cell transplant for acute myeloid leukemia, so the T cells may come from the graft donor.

The bases are TGTGCCAGCAGCCCCTGGGCACGGGACAATGAGCAGTTCTTC. Its coded protein is CASSPWARDNEQFF. The chain was built from TRBV7-6 and TRBJ2-1; a confident D gene designation cannot be given. The CDR3 contains 14 residues, cysteine and phenylalanine counted. The DNA shown is the 42-base CDR3, in frame from base 1. From the germline V gene, CDR1 is SGHVS and CDR2 is FNYEAQ. V is pared back by 5 bases and J by 5 bases, with 13 bases lying between the germline termini.